This note documents a single TCR beta chain sequence. Its antigen is unidentified. The data are from a study of neoadjuvant nivolumab and ipilimumab in lung cancer. The CDR3 contains 16 residues. CDR1 and CDR2 from the germline V gene are SGHTA and FQGNSA. V lost 5 bases, J lost 1 base, and 6 bases stayed unmatched. Sequenced by immunoSEQ multiplex PCR; TCRdb stores in-frame clones only, minus some. The sample includes 18,000 or so clones, under 85% seen only once; the top ten take under 9.5%. Whole-study results and caveats: From pretherapy to surgery, tumor richness and clonality rose with dual therapy. Only a single major-pathologic-response sample was available for clonality analysis.

The TCR was taken from an adult with non-small cell lung cancer. J is TRBJ1-4 and V is TRBV7-2; TRBD1 aligns across 8 bases. The specimen was tumor tissue, collected after neoadjuvant nivolumab, alone or with ipilimumab, at or shortly before surgery. For the CDR3, the DNA is TGTGCCAGCAGCCTTTACAGGGGGGGAACTAATGAAAAACTGTTTTTT. The encoded protein is CASSLYRGGTNEKLFF.